This T cell receptor beta chain originates from a study of blood T cell repertoires in COVID-19. Assay used: immunoSEQ multiplex PCR; TCRdb lists only in-frame clones, some missing. The data contain roughly 400,000 clones, around 90% of them seen just once; the ten biggest clones take up roughly 1.9%. Per the germline V gene, CDR1 is LGHNA and CDR2 is YNFKEQ. This CDR3 has 14 amino acids. V was clipped by 4 bases and J by 2 bases, with 11 bases between them. V gene TRBV4-2 combines with J gene TRBJ2-5, with a tentative D call TRBD1 (6 bases). The clonotype was recovered from a woman between 35 and 50 years old with acute COVID-19. The sequenced sample was PBMCs or T cells enriched from blood (not recorded which). The CDR3, as DNA: TGTGCCAGCAGCCCGGGACAAGGACAAGAGACCCAGTACTTC. Translation gives CASSPGQGQETQYF.